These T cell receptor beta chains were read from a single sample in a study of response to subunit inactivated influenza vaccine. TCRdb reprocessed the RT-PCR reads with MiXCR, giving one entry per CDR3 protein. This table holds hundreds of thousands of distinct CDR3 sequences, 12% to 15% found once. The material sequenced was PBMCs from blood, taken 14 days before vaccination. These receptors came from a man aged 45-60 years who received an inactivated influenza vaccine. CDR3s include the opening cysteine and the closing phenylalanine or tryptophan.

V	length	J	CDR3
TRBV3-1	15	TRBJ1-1	CASSGTGTDRTEAFF
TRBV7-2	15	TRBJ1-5	CASSLRGGTNQPQHF
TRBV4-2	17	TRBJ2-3	CASSQVATSGSTDTQYF
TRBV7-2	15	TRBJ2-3	CASSFTEGGTDTQYF
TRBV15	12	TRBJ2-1	CATTHRGNEQFF
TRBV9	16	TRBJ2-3	CASSPQGFGVTDTQYF
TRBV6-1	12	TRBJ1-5	CASSHWGQPQHF
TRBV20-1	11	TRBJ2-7	CSARTFGEQYF
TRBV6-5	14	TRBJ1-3	CASSYSEAPNTIYF
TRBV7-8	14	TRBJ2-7	CASSLQGYFYEQYF
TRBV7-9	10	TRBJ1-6	CASSLEYLHF
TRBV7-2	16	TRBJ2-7	CASSLMPRGLPYEQYF
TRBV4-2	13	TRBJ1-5	CASSREINQPQHF
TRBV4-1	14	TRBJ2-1	CASSQVPLGSEQFF
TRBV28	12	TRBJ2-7	CASSWDSLEQYF
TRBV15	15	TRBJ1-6	CATSRSGQEPSPLHF
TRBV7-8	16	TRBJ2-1	CASSSTSGGAYNEQFF
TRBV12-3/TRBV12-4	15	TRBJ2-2	CASTWDVGGTGELFF
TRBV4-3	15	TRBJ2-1	CASSQGTSGIYEQFF
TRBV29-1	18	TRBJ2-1	CSVKQSPRVAGIHNEQFF
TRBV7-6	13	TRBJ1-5	CASSSDPNQPQHF
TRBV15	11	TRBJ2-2	CATSSTGELFF
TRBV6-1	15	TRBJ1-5	CASSQGFSSNQPQHF
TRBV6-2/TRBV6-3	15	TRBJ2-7	CASSSDRYQRYEQYF
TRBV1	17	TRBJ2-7	CTSSQHSGGGRSYEQYF
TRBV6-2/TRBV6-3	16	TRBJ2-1	CASSYSTSGGYNEQFF
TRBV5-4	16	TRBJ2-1	CASSLSGGGGLNEQFF
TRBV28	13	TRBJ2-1	CASSQGFYNEQFF
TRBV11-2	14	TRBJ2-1	CASSLVRLYNEQFF
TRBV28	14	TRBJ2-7	CASRAGPQFGEQYF
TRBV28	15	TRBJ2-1	CASSLADSPYNEQFF
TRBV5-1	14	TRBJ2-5	CASSYTGPQETQYF
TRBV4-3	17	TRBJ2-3	CASSQDEGRGRTDTQYF
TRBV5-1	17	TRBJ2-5	CASSRTSGREWGETQYF
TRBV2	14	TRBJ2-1	CASRAAGGFGEQFF
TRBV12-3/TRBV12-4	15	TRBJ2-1	CASSQPGLDYNEQFF
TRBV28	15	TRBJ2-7	CASSLPQRGGYEQYF
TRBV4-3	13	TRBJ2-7	CASSQYGGYEQYF
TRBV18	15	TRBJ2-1	CASTTSYISLDEQFF
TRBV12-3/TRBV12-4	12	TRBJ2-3	CASSQSKDTQYF
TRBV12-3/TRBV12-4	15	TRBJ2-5	CASSSLAGGRETQYF
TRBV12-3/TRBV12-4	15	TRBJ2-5	CASSEGTVYGETQYF